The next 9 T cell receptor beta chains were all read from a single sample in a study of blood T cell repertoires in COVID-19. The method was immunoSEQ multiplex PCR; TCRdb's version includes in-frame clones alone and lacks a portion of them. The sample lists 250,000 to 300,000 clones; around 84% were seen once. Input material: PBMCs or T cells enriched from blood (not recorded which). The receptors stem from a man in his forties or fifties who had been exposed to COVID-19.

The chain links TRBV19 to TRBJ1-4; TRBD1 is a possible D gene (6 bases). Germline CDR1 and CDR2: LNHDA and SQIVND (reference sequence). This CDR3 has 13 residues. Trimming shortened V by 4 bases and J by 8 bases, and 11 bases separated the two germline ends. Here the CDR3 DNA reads TGTGCCAGTAGTAACCAGGGGCGGGAAAAACTGTTTTTT. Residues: CASSNQGREKLFF.

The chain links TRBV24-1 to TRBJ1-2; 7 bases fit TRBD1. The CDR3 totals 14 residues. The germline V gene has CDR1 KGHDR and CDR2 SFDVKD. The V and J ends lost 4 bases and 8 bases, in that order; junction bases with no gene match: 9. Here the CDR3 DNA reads TGTGCCACCAGTGACCCTCGACAGGGTGGGGGCTACACCTTC. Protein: CATSDPRQGGGYTF.

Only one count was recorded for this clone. The CDR3 protein is CASSLQGAGGNTIYF. The CDR3 region has the DNA TGTGCCAGCAGCCTACAGGGGGCAGGGGGAAACACCATATATTTT. V and J are TRBV5-8 and TRBJ1-3; TRBD1 matches at 9 bases. Germline lookup yields CDR1 SGHTS and CDR2 YDEGEE. After removal of 4 bases from V and 4 bases from J, the junction contained 6 bases not matched to a gene. CDR3 size: 15 residues.

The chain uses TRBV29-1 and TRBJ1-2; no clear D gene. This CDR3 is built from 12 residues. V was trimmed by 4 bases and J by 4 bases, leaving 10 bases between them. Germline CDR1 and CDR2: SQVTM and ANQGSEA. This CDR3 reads CSVVSSSYGYTF. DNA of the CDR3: TGCAGCGTTGTTAGTAGCAGCTATGGCTACACCTTC. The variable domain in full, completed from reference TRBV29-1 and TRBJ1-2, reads SAVISQKPSRDICQRGTSLTIQCQVDSQVTMMFWYRQQPGQSLTLIATANQGSEATYESGFVIDKFPISRPNLTFSTLTVSNMSPEDSSIYLCSVVSSSYGYTFGSGTRLTVV.

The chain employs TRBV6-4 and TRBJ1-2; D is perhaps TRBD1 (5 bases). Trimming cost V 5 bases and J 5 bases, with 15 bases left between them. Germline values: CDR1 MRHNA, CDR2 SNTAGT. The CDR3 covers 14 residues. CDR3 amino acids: CASSPDFRQYGYTF. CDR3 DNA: TGTGCCAGCAGTCCAGACTTTAGACAGTATGGCTACACCTTC.

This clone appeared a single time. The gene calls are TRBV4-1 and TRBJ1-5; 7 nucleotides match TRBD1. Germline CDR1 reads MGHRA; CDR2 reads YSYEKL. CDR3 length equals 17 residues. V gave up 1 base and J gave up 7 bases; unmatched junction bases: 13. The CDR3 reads CASSQVDGRGARQPQHF. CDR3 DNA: TGCGCCAGCAGCCAAGTGGACGGCAGGGGGGCAAGGCAGCCCCAGCATTTT.

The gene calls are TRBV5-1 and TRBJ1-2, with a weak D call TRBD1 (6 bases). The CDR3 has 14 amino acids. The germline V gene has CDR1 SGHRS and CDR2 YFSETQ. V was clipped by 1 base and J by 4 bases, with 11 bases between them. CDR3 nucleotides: TGCGCCAGCAGCTTGACCGACAGGTCCTATGGCTACACCTTC. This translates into CASSLTDRSYGYTF.

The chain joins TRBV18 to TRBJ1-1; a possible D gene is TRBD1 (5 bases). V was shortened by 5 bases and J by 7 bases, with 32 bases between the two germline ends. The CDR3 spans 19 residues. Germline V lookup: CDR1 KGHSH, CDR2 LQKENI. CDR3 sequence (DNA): TGTGCCAGCTCATTTAACCCCCTAAGTGGGACTTCCGGCGCGATTGAAGCTTTCTTT. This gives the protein CASSFNPLSGTSGAIEAFF.

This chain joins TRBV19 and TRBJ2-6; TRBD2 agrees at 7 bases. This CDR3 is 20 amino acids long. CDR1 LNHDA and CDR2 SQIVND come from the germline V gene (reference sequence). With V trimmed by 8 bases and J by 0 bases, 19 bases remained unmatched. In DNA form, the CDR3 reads TGTGCCAGTCCCTCCTCGGCCGGGGGGACGGAGGACTCTGGGGCCAACGTCCTGACTTTC. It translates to CASPSSAGGTEDSGANVLTF.